Shown below are 3 T cell receptor beta chains from a single sample sequenced in a study of blood T cell repertoires in COVID-19. Only in-frame clones appear in the TCRdb table, and some are missing; sequencing was by immunoSEQ multiplex PCR. The table lists 150,000 to 200,000 clones, roughly 90% of them singletons, with 18% in the top ten. Sequenced sample: peripheral blood. The receptors were sampled from a man aged 55-75 years with active or convalescent COVID-19.

This chain links TRBV6-4 with TRBJ1-2; a weak D match, TRBD1 (5 bases). The V end was cut by 3 bases, the J end by 3 bases, with 14 bases between. Germline V gene lookup returns CDR1 MRHNA and CDR2 SNTAGT. The CDR3 is made up of 15 amino acids. CDR3 nucleotide sequence: TGTGCCAGCAGTGAGCGGGGGTATGGCGACTATGGCTACACCTTC. It yields the protein CASSERGYGDYGYTF.

V is TRBV2 and J is TRBJ1-3; 8 positions match TRBD1. Trimming cost V 4 bases and J 4 bases; bases outside gene matches: 9. The CDR3 is 16 amino acids. CDR1 and CDR2 from the germline V gene are SNHLY and FYNNEI. CDR3 sequence: CASSVRQGATGNTIYF. DNA of the CDR3: TGTGCCAGCAGTGTTCGGCAGGGGGCGACGGGAAACACCATATATTTT.

This chain uses TRBV5-1 with TRBJ2-5; the D is unclear. V lost 3 bases and J lost 2, with 8 bases in between. The germline V gene encodes CDR1 SGHRS and CDR2 YFSETQ. This CDR3 has 13 residues. The CDR3 bases are TGCGCCAGCAGCTCACCACTACAAGAGACCCAGTACTTC. Protein: CASSSPLQETQYF.